This T cell receptor (beta chain) originates from a study of graft-versus-host responses after intestinal transplantation. The assay was immunoSEQ multiplex PCR, and TCRdb's table has in-frame clones only and misses some. Among 4,500 to 6,000 clones listed, about two thirds were seen once. This clone came up a few times. The CDR3 is 11 residues long. Germline CDR1 reads DFQATT; CDR2 reads SNEGSKA (reference sequence). V shed 6 bases and J shed 6 bases, with 10 bases lying between them. This receptor was obtained from a human patient who received an intestinal transplant, so some T cells may come from the graft donor. The chain carries TRBV20-1 and TRBJ2-3; no firm D call. The sequencing used PBMCs, collected roughly 320 days after intestinal transplant. CDR3 region: CSADRWDTQYF. The CDR3 region has the DNA TGCAGTGCCGATCGGTGGGATACGCAGTATTTT.